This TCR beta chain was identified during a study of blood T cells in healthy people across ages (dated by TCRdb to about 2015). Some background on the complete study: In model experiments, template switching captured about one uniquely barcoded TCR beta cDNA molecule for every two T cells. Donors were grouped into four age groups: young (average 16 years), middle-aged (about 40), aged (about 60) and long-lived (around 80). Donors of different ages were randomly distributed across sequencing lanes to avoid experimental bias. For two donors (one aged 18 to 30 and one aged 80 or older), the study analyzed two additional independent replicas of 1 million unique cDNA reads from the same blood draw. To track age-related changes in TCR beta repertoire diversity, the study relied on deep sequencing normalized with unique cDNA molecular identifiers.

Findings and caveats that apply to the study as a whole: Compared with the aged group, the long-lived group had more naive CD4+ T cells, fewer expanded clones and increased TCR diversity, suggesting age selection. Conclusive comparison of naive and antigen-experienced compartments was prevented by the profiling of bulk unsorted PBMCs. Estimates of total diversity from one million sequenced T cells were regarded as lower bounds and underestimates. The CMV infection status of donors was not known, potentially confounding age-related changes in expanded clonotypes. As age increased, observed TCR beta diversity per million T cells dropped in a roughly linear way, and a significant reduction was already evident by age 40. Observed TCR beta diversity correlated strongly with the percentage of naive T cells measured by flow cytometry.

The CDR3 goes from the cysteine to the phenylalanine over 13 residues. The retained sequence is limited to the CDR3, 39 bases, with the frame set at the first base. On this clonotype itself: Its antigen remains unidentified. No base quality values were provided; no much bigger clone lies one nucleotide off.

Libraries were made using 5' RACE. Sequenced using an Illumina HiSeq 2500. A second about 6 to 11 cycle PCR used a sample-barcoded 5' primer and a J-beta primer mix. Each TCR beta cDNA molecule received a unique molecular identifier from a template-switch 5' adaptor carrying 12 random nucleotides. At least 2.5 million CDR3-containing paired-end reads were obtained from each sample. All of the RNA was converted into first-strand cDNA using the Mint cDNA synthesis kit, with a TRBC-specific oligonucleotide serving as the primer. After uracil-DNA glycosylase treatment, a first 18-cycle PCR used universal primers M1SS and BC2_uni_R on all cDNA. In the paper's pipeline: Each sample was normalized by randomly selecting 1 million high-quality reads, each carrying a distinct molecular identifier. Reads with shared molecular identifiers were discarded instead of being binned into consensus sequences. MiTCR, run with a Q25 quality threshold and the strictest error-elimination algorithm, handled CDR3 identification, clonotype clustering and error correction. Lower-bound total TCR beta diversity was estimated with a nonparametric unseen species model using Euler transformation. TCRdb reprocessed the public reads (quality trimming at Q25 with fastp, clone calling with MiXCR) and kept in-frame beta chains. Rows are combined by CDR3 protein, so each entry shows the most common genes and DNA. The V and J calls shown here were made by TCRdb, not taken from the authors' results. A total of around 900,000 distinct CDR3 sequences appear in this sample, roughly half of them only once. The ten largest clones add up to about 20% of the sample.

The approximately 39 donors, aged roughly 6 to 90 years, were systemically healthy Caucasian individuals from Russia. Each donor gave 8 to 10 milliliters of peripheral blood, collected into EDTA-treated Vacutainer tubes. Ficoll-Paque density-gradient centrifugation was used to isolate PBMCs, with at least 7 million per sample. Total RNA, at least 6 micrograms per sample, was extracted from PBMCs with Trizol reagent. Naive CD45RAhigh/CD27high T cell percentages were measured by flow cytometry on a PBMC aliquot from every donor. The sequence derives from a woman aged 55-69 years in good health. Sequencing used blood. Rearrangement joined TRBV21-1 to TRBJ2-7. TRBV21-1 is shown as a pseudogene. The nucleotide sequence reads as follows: TGTGCCAGCACCCCGAGGATCACCTACGAGCAGTACTTC. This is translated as CASTPRITYEQYF.